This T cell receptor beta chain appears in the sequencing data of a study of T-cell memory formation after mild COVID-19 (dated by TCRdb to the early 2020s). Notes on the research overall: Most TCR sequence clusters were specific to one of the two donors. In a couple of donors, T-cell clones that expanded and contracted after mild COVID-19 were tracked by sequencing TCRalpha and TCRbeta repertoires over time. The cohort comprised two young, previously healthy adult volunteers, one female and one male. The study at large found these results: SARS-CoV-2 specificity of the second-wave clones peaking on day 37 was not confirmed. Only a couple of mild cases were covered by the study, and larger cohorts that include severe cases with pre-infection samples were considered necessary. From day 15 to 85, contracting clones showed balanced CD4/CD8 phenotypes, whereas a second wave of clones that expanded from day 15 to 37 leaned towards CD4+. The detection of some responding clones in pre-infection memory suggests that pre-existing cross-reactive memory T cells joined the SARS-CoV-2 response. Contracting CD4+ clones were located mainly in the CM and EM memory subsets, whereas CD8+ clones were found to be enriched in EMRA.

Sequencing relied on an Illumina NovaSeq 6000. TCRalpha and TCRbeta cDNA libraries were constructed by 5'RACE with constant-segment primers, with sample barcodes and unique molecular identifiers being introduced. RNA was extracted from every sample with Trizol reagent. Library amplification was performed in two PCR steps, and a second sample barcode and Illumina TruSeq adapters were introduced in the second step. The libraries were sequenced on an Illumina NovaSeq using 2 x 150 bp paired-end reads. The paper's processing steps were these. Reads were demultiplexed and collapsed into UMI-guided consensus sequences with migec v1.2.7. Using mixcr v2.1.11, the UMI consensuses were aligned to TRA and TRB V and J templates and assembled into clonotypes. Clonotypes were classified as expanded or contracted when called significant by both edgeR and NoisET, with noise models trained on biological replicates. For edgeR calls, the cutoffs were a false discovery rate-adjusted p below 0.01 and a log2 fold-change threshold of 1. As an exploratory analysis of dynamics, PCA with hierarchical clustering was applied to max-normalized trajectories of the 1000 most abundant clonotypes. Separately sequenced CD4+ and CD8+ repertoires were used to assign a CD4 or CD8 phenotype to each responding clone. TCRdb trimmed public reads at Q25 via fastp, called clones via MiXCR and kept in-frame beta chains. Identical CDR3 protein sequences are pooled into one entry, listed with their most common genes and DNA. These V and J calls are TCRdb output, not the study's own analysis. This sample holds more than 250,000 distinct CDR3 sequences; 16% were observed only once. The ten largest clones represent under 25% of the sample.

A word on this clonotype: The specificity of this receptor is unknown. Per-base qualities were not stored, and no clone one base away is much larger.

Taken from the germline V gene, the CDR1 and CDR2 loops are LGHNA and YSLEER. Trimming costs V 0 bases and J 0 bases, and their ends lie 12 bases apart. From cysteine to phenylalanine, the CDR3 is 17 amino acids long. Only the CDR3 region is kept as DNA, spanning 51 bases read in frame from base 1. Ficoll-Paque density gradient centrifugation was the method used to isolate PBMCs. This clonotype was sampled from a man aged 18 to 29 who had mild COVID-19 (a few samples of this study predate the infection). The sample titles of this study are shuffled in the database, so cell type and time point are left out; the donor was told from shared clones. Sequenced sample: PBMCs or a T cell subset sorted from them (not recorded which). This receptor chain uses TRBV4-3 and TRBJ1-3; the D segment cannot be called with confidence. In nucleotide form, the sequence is TGCGCCAGCAGCCAAGAACTGGGCGGGCCCTCTGGAAACACCATATATTTT. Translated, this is CASSQELGGPSGNTIYF.